Shown below are 11 T cell receptor beta chains from a single sample sequenced in a study of blood T cell repertoires in COVID-19. Clones were sequenced by immunoSEQ multiplex PCR, and TCRdb holds only the in-frame ones, with some missing. The sample lists 40,000 to 50,000 clones; more than 75% were seen once. Sequenced sample: peripheral blood. These receptors were taken from a human donor in a cohort sampled during active COVID-19.

V and J are TRBV6-1 and TRBJ2-7, with D perhaps TRBD2 (6 bases). The germline gives CDR1 MNHNS, CDR2 SASEGT. The CDR3 is 15 residues long. Between the trimmed V and J ends, which lost 2 bases and 5 bases, there was a span of 16 bases. Here the CDR3 DNA reads TGTGCCAGCAGTGAAATCGCCGGGAGAGGGCACGAGCAGTACGTC. Protein: CASSEIAGRGHEQYV.

CDR3 in amino acids: CASSRGTTNYGYTF. The DNA for the CDR3 is TGTGCCAGCAGCCGAGGGACAACTAACTATGGCTACACCTTC. This chain connects TRBV3-1 (or the pseudogene TRBV3-2) to TRBJ1-2; D possibly corresponds to TRBD1 (6 bases). CDR3 length: 14 amino acids. Trimming took off 4 bases at V and 0 bases at J, with 9 bases between the two ends. CDR1 LGHDT and CDR2 YNNKEL come from the germline V gene (reference sequence).

This clone was detected a few times. This sequence joins TRBV28 and TRBJ1-4, with D possibly TRBD1 on 6 matching bases. This CDR3 has 14 residues. CDR1 and CDR2 (germline): MDHEN, SYDVKM. Trimming cost V 4 bases and J 8 bases, with 14 bases left between them. As DNA, the CDR3 is TGTGCCAGCAGTTCTCAGGGGAATTCGGAAAAACTGTTTTTT. Amino acids: CASSSQGNSEKLFF.

This clone was recorded a few times. This chain uses TRBV6-5 with TRBJ2-7; D is ambiguous. CDR3 size: 14 residues. The germline V and J ends were trimmed by 2 bases and 1 base, with 9 bases remaining between them. CDR1 MNHEY and CDR2 SVGAGI come from the germline V gene. The CDR3 is CASSYDWKSYEQYF. CDR3 DNA: TGTGCCAGCAGTTACGACTGGAAATCCTACGAGCAGTACTTC.

The rearrangement uses TRBV10-3 and TRBJ1-4; no clear D. Trimming left V 2 bases short and J 7 bases short, with 14 bases between. Germline V gives CDR1 ENHRY, CDR2 SYGVKD. The length of the CDR3 is 15 residues. The chain's CDR3 is CAISEGLNGGEKLFF. In DNA form, the CDR3 reads TGTGCCATCAGTGAGGGACTCAACGGAGGTGAAAAACTGTTTTTT.

The chain employs TRBV28 and TRBJ2-2, with 8 bases aligning to TRBD2. V shed 5 bases and J 4 bases; nucleotides not matched to a gene: 6. Germline V gene lookup returns CDR1 MDHEN and CDR2 SYDVKM. CDR3 size: 15 residues. The DNA of the CDR3 is TGTGCCAGCAGTCTTAGCGGGACGGGCACCGGGGAGCTGTTTTTT. Its translation is CASSLSGTGTGELFF.

The CDR3 here is CAWSRGSAAGNTIYF. The CDR3 DNA reads as TGTGCCTGGAGCAGGGGGTCAGCCGCTGGAAACACCATATATTTT. J is TRBJ1-3 and V is TRBV30, with 7 bases fitting TRBD1. This CDR3 is 15 amino acids long. Germline V gene sequence: CDR1 GTSNPN, CDR2 SVGIG (reference sequence). Germline trimming cut 3 bases from V and 2 bases from J; bases unmatched to any gene: 7.

This rearrangement joins TRBV9 to TRBJ1-2, with D hard to call. Trimming removed 0 bases from V and 3 bases from J, with 9 bases in between. CDR1 is SGDLS and CDR2 is YYNGEE in the germline V gene. The CDR3 extends over 14 amino acids. The CDR3, as DNA: TGTGCCAGCAGCGTAGCCGGACTAGACTATGGCTACACCTTC. Amino acid sequence: CASSVAGLDYGYTF.

V usage is TRBV10-2 and J usage is TRBJ2-7; tentatively, D is TRBD2 (5 bases). The V and J ends lost 4 bases and 0 bases respectively, with 13 bases between them. CDR1 is WSHSY, CDR2 SAAADI, per germline. The CDR3 totals 15 residues. The DNA for the CDR3 is TGCGCCAGCAGTGCCCGGGATCTAAGCTCCTACGAGCAGTACTTC. Translated: CASSARDLSSYEQYF.

In this sample, this clone turned up once. The rearrangement links TRBV7-9 to TRBJ2-7; 12 bases align to TRBD1. Germline CDR1 reads SEHNR; CDR2 reads FQNEAQ (reference sequence). Trimming removed 5 bases from V and 6 bases from J; junction bases left unmatched: 11. The CDR3 runs to 16 residues. The CDR3 coding sequence is TGTGCCAGCAGCCTCCTCCCGGGACAGGGGGCCCCCGAGCAGTACTTC. Its protein product is CASSLLPGQGAPEQYF.

The chain carries TRBV7-9 and TRBJ1-1; maybe TRBD1 (6 bases). The CDR3 totals 15 residues. Germline lookup yields CDR1 SEHNR and CDR2 FQNEAQ (reference sequence). Trimming left V 1 base short and J 1 base short, with 10 bases between. Here the CDR3 DNA reads TGTGCCAGCAGCTTAGAGGGGACATCGAACACTGAAGCTTTCTTT. Amino acid sequence: CASSLEGTSNTEAFF.